This record concerns one T cell receptor beta chain sequence. Its cognate antigen has yet to be identified. Base qualities are not at hand, and no much larger clone is one base apart. To prepare the library, RT-PCR was applied. The reads were generated on an Illumina HiSeq 2500. TCRdb redid the processing of the public reads, applying fastp at Q25 and MiXCR, and retained in-frame beta chains. CDR3 protein sequences are deduplicated, and each keeps its most common genes and DNA. A total of over 800,000 distinct CDR3 sequences appear in this sample, about 20% of them only once. The top ten hold roughly 10% of the sample. This sample was taken from a study of response to subunit inactivated influenza vaccine (dated by TCRdb to 2016 to 2018). Study-level background: To follow how T cells responded to a trivalent subunit inactivated influenza vaccine, the researchers relied on deep quantitative profiling of the T cell receptor repertoire. Here is what the overall study found, with its caveats: The authors suggested that each seasonal influenza vaccination may recruit only a limited number of new T cells.

According to the germline V gene (reference sequence), CDR1 reads MNHEY and CDR2 reads SMNVEV. The cysteine opens and the phenylalanine closes a CDR3 of 15 amino acids. This entry keeps only the CDR3 DNA: 45 bases, framed from base 1. V has 5 bases trimmed and J has 7 bases trimmed; junction bases matching no gene number 6. This receptor chain uses TRBV27 and TRBJ2-7; TRBD2 lines up with 15 middle nucleotides. The TCR was taken from a middle-aged man who received an inactivated influenza vaccine. Donor details come from another sample of the same person, matched by shared clones. The specimen comprised PBMCs from blood, sampled 5 days after vaccination. The CDR3 region has the sequence CASSPGTSGRFEQYF. The DNA reads TGTGCCAGCAGTCCCGGGACTAGCGGGAGGTTTGAGCAGTACTTC.